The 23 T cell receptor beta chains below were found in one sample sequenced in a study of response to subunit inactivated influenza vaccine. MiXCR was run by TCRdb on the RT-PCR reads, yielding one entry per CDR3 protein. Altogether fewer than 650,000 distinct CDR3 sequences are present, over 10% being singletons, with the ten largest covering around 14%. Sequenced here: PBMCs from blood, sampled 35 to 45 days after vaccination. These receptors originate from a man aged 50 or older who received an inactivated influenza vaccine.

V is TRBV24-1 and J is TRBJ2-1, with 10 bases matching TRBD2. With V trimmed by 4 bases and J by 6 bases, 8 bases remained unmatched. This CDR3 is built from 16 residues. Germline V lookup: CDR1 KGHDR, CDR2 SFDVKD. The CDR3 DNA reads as TGTGCCACCAGTGACCTCACTAGCGGGGCTGCCAATGAGCAGTTCTTC. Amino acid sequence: CATSDLTSGAANEQFF.

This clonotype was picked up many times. CDR3 residues: CASSYSGSGYEQYF. CDR3 nucleotides: TGTGCCAGCAGTTATAGCGGGAGCGGCTACGAGCAGTACTTC. The rearrangement links TRBV12-3 or TRBV12-4 to TRBJ2-7; 9 positions match TRBD2. Trimming at V came to 4 bases and at J to 3 bases, leaving 4 bases not matched to a gene. CDR3 length equals 14 residues.

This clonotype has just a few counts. The CDR3 bases are TGTGCCAGCAGGCGCCCGACAGGCGGCTACACCTTC. Translating gives CASRRPTGGYTF. The chain couples TRBV5-6 to TRBJ1-2; D is perhaps TRBD1 (6 bases). The CDR3 consists of 12 residues. Between the trimmed V and J ends, which lost 5 bases and 8 bases, there was a span of 13 bases. Germline values: CDR1 SGHDT, CDR2 YYEEEE.

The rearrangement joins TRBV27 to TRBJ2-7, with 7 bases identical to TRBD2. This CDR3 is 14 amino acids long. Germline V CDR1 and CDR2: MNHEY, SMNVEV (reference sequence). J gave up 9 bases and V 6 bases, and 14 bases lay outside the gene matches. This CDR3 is CASRPGLRGWGQYF. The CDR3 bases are TGTGCCAGCAGACCGGGACTAAGAGGATGGGGGCAGTACTTC.

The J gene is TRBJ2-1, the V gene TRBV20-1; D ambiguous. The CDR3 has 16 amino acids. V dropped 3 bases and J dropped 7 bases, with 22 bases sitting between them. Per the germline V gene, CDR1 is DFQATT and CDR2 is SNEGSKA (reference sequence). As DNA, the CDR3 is TGCAGTGCTAGGGGTGCGGTGTTGAGTAAGTTGAATGAGCAGTTCTTC. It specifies CSARGAVLSKLNEQFF.

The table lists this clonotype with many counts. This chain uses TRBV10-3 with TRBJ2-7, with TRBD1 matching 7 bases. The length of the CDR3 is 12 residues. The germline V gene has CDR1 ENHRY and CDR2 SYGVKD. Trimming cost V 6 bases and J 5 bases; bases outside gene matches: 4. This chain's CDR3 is CAIRDRANEQYF. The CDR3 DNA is TGTGCCATCAGAGACAGGGCAAACGAGCAGTACTTC.

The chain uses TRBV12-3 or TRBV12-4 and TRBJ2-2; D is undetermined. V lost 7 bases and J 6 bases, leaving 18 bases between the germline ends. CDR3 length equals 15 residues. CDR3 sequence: CASTRKEDVSGELFF. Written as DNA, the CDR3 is TGTGCCAGCACCCGCAAAGAGGACGTCTCCGGGGAGCTGTTTTTT.

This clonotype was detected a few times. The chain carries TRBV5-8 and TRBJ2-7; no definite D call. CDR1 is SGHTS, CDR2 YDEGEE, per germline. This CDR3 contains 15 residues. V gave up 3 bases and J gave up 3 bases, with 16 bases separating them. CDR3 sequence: CASSYHSEMIYEQYF. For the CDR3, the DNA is TGTGCCAGCAGCTATCACAGCGAGATGATCTACGAGCAGTACTTC.

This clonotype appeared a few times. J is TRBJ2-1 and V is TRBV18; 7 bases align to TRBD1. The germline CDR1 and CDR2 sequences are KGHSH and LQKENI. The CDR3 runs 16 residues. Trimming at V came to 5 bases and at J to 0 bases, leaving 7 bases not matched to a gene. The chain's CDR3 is CASSTRTGSSYNEQFF. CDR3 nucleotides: TGTGCCAGCTCAACTCGGACAGGAAGCTCCTACAATGAGCAGTTCTTC.

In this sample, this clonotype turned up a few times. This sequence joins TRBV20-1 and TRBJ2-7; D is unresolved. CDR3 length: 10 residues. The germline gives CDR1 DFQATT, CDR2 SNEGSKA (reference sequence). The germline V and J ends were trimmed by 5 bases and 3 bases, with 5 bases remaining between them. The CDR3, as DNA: TGCAGTGCTGCCAACTACGAGCAGTACTTC. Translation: CSAANYEQYF.

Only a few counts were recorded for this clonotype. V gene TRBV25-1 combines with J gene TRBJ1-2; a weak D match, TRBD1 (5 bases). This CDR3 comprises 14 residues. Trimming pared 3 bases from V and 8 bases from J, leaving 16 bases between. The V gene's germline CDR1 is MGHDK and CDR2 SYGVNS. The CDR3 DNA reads TGTGCCAGCAGTGAGGCCTATCAGGGTAGCGGCTACACCTTC. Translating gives CASSEAYQGSGYTF.

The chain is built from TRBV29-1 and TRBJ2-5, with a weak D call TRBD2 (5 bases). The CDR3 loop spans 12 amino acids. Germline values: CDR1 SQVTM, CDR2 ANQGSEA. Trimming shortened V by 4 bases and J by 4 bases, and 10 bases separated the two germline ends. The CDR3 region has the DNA TGCAGCGTTGCGCGGGCGGGAGAGACCCAGTACTTC. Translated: CSVARAGETQYF.

The CDR3 region is CSVRIRGTGGAGEKLFF. As DNA, the CDR3 is TGCAGCGTTCGAATTCGAGGGACAGGGGGCGCAGGGGAAAAACTGTTTTTT. The rearrangement links TRBV29-1 to TRBJ1-4; 12 nucleotides align to TRBD1. CDR3 size: 17 residues. V shed 5 bases, J shed 8 bases, and the junction held 15 bases outside the gene matches. CDR1 and CDR2 (germline): SQVTM, ANQGSEA.

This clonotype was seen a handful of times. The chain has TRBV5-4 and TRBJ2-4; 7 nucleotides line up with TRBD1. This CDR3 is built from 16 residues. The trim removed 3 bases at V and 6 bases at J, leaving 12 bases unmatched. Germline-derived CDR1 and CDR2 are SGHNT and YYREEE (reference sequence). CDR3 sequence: CASSSVTGFGRNIQYF. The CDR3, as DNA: TGTGCCAGCAGCTCCGTGACAGGGTTTGGGAGAAACATTCAGTACTTC. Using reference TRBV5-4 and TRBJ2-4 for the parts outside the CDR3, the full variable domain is ETGVTQSPTHLIKTRGQQVTLRCSSQSGHNTVSWYQQALGQGPQFIFQYYREEENGRGNFPPRFSGLQFPNYSSELNVNALELDDSALYLCASSSVTGFGRNIQYFGAGTRLSVL.

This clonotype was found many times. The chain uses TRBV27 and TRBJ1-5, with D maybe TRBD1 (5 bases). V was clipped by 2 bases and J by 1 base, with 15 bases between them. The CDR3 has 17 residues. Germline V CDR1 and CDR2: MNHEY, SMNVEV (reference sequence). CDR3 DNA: TGTGCCAGCAGTTTAATAGGAGGGGCGGAAAGCAATCAGCCCCAGCATTTT. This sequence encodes CASSLIGGAESNQPQHF.

CDR3 sequence (DNA): TGCGCCAGCAGGGGCATCCAAGAGACCCAGTACTTC. It translates to CASRGIQETQYF. The chain uses TRBV5-1 and TRBJ2-5; no definite D call. CDR1 and CDR2 (germline): SGHRS, YFSETQ. Trimming left V 5 bases short and J 1 base short, with 6 bases between. The CDR3 is 12 amino acids.

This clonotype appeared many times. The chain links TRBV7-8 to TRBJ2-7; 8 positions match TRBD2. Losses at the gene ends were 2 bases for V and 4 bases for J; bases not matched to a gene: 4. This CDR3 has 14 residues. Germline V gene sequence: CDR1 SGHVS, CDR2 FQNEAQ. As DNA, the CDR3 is TGTGCCAGCAGCTTACTCTTAGCGGGATACGAGCAGTACTTC. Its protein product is CASSLLLAGYEQYF.

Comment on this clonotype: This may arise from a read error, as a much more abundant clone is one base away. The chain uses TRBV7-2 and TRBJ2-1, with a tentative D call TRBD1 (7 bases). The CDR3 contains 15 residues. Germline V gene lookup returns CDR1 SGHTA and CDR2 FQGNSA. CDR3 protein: CASSLEGAGYSEQFF. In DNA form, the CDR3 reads TGTGCCAGCAGCTTAGAGGGGGCGGGATACAGTGAGCAGTTCTTC.

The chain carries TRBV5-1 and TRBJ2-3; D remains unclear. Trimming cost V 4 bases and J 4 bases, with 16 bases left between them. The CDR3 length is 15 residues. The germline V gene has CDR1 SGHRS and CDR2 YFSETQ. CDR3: CASSPPNPPADTQYF. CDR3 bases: TGCGCCAGCAGCCCCCCTAATCCCCCCGCAGATACGCAGTATTTT.

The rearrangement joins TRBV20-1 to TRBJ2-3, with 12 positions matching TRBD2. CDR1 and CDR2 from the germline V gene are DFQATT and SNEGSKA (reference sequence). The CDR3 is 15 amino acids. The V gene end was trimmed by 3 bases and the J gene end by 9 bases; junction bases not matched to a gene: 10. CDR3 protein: CSASRLAGALATQYF. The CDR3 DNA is TGCAGTGCTAGCAGACTAGCGGGAGCCCTAGCCACGCAGTATTTT.

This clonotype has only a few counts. CDR3 loop: CAIGDRGLYEQYF. The CDR3 DNA reads TGTGCCATCGGAGACAGGGGGCTCTACGAGCAGTACTTC. The chain uses TRBV10-3 and TRBJ2-7, with 10 positions matching TRBD1. Germline V gene data show CDR1 as ENHRY and CDR2 as SYGVKD. The CDR3 contains 13 residues. The junction had 4 bases not matched to a gene; V was cut back by 8 bases and J by 3 bases.

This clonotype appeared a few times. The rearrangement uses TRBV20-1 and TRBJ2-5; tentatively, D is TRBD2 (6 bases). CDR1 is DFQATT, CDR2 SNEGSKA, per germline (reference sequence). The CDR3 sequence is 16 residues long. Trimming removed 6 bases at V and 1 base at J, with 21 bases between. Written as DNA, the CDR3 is TGCAGTGCCAATTCTCTATGGGGGGTCCGCCAAGAGACCCAGTACTTC. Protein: CSANSLWGVRQETQYF.

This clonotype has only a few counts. The chain's CDR3 is CSANRETLVNEQFF. CDR3 DNA: TGCAGTGCGAACCGGGAAACCTTGGTCAATGAGCAGTTCTTC. The chain combines TRBV20-1 with TRBJ2-1; possibly TRBD2 for D (5 bases). V gave up 6 bases and J gave up 6 bases, with 18 bases separating them. There are 14 residues in the CDR3. Germline V gene data show CDR1 as DFQATT and CDR2 as SNEGSKA (reference sequence).